This TCR beta chain appears in the sequencing data of a study of cytomegalovirus exposure and HLA in healthy donors. General study results and limits: Judged likely to be a sequencing artifact was a cluster of highly shared sequence variants. Earlier analysis looked at TCR beta V segments, and most were productive about 90% or about 30% of the time. Cytomegalovirus-associated TCR beta chains were listed, numbering some 170.

The primer mix had 60 Vbeta and 13 Jbeta primers. Libraries were prepared by immunoSEQ multiplex PCR; TCRdb keeps only in-frame clonotypes and omits some of them. The data hold 110,000 or so clones, with approximately 69% observed a single time. This clone has just a few counts. What it binds is unknown. What was sequenced was PBMCs. The sequence derives from a woman aged 40 to 50 in good health and CMV-seropositive.

DNA for the CDR3: TGTGCCAGCAGCCGGACAGGGGTAGACACTGAAGCTTTCTTT. Protein sequence: CASSRTGVDTEAFF. The chain uses TRBV6-6 and TRBJ1-1, with TRBD1 matching 9 bases. The CDR3 covers 14 residues. Trimming removed 6 bases from V and 3 bases from J; junction bases left unmatched: 5. Looked up from germline, CDR1 is MNHNY and CDR2 is SVGAGI (reference sequence).